This TCR beta chain came from a study of T cell clonality in common variable immunodeficiency. Findings and limits, study-wide: Compared with controls, CVID subjects had fewer shared TCRbeta clones. Reportedly, TCR beta sequences from common variable immunodeficiency showed fewer deletions and N-nucleotide insertions.

The protocol was immunoSEQ multiplex PCR, while the TCRdb copy is restricted to in-frame clones and leaves out a portion. Captured here are approximately 17,000 clones, none seen once; the top ten comprise more than 14%. Germline CDR1 and CDR2: SGHRS and YFSETQ. V gave up 2 bases and J gave up 4 bases; unmatched junction bases: 9. This CDR3 has 17 amino acids. This clone was detected only a few times. Its antigen is as yet unknown. The CDR3 end lies 3 residues beyond the end of the read and is filled in from the germline J gene. The rearrangement joins TRBV5-1 to TRBJ2-3; 11 bases fit TRBD2. Sequencing was performed on peripheral blood mononuclear cells. This clonotype originated in a human donor with common variable immunodeficiency. The CDR3 protein is CASSFMGPGLAADTQYF. The CDR3 bases that were read are TGCGCCAGCAGCTTTATGGGACCGGGACTAGCGGCAGATACG.